The rows below give T cell receptor beta chains drawn from one sample of a study of T cell repertoires in cytomegalovirus infection. MiXCR, run by TCRdb on the reads, gives a single entry per CDR3 protein. The sample holds 560,000 or so distinct CDR3 sequences, approximately 15% seen once. Sequenced material: CD8+ T cells from PBMCs. Source of these receptors: a human donor in good health (CMV status not recorded). Some clones in this sample may be carry-over from other donors' samples. Both conserved end residues are part of each CDR3. Fields, in order: J gene, D gene, V gene, clone size, CDR3 DNA, CDR3 protein. A D gene is named only where the DNA matches it firmly. A row's size may be missing; if present it is once, few, many or a size class.

j_call: TRBJ1-2; d_call: TRBD1; v_call: TRBV12-3/TRBV12-4; clone_size: many; cdr3_nt: TGTGCCAGCAGTTTTCAGGGACAGGGGATGGGCTACACCTTC; cdr3_aa: CASSFQGQGMGYTF
j_call: TRBJ2-7; d_call: TRBD2; v_call: TRBV28; clone_size: NA; cdr3_nt: TGTGCCAGCAGTCCTTCGACTAGCGCCTCCTACGAGCAGTACTTC; cdr3_aa: CASSPSTSASYEQYF
j_call: TRBJ2-1; d_call: NA; v_call: TRBV19; clone_size: NA; cdr3_nt: TGTGCCAGTAGTATTTGGGGCGAAGGGGACAATGAGCAGTTATTC; cdr3_aa: CASSIWGEGDNEQLF
j_call: TRBJ2-1; d_call: TRBD2; v_call: TRBV20-1; clone_size: many; cdr3_nt: TGCAGTGCGTATTCTAGCGGGGGGGCCGATGAGCAGTTCTTC; cdr3_aa: CSAYSSGGADEQFF
j_call: TRBJ2-2; d_call: NA; v_call: TRBV12-5; clone_size: many; cdr3_nt: TGTGCTAGTGGTTTGCTTCAAGAGCTGTTTTTT; cdr3_aa: CASGLLQELFF
j_call: TRBJ2-1; d_call: TRBD2; v_call: TRBV18; clone_size: NA; cdr3_nt: TGTGCCAGCTCACTAGCGGGAGGTTCCTCGCGCTACAATGAGCAGTTCTTC; cdr3_aa: CASSLAGGSSRYNEQFF
j_call: TRBJ1-4; d_call: NA; v_call: TRBV12-3/TRBV12-4; clone_size: many; cdr3_nt: TGTGCCAGCAGTTTAGTTGGGGGGGTAGTTCGTGAAAAACTGTTTTTT; cdr3_aa: CASSLVGGVVREKLFF
j_call: TRBJ2-3; d_call: TRBD2; v_call: TRBV6-4; clone_size: NA; cdr3_nt: TGTGCCAGCAGTGAGACTAGCGGGGGGTATGAAGATACGCAGTATTTT; cdr3_aa: CASSETSGGYEDTQYF
j_call: TRBJ2-1; d_call: NA; v_call: TRBV6-6; clone_size: many; cdr3_nt: TGTGCCAGCAGTTTGGATGACTCGGGGGTCGGTGAGCAGTTCTTC; cdr3_aa: CASSLDDSGVGEQFF
j_call: TRBJ2-7; d_call: TRBD2; v_call: TRBV4-1; clone_size: many; cdr3_nt: TGCGCCAGCAGCCAAGAGGGGTCTAGCGGGAGGGCCCCCTCCCTGGAGCAGTACTTC; cdr3_aa: CASSQEGSSGRAPSLEQYF
j_call: TRBJ2-7; d_call: TRBD2; v_call: TRBV11-2; clone_size: many; cdr3_nt: TGTGCCAGCAGCCCGCAACCGGGGGGGCCTTACGAGCAGTACTTC; cdr3_aa: CASSPQPGGPYEQYF
j_call: TRBJ2-7; d_call: NA; v_call: TRBV3-1; clone_size: few; cdr3_nt: TGTGCCAGCAGCCAAGACAGGCTCCTTAGCTACGAGCAGTACTTC; cdr3_aa: CASSQDRLLSYEQYF
j_call: TRBJ2-1; d_call: TRBD2; v_call: TRBV7-9; clone_size: many; cdr3_nt: TGTGCCAGCAGCGCAAGACTAGCGGCATACAATGAGCAGTTCTTC; cdr3_aa: CASSARLAAYNEQFF
j_call: TRBJ1-4; d_call: NA; v_call: TRBV9; clone_size: once; cdr3_nt: TGTGCCAGCAGCCCTCAGGCAACTAATGAAAAACTGTTTTTT; cdr3_aa: CASSPQATNEKLFF